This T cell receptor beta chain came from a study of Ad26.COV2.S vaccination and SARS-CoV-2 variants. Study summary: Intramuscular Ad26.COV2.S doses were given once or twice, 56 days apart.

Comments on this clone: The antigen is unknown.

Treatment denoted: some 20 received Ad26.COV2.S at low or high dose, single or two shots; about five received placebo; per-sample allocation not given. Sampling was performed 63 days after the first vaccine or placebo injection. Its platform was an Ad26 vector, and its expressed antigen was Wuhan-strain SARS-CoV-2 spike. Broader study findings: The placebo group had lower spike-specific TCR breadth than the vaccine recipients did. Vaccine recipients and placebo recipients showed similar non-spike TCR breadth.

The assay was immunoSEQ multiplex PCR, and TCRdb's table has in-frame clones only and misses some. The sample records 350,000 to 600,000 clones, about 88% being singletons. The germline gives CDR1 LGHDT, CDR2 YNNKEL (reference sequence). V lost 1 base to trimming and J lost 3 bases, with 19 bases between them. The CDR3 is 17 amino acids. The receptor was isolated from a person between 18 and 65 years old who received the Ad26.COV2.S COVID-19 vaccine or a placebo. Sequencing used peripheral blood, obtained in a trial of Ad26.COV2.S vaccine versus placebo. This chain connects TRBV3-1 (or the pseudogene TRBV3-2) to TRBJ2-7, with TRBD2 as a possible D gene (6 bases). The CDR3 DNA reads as TGTGCCAGCAGCCAAGGGGTCATAGGAGGGAGCGGCTACGAGCAGTACTTC. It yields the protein CASSQGVIGGSGYEQYF.